This T cell receptor (beta chain) was recorded in a study of PD-L1 blockade in urothelial cancer. Across the whole study: Blood was tested 3 weeks (second dose) and 6 weeks into treatment.

Comment on this clone: No antigen is known for it.

V lost 7 bases, J lost 5 bases, and 12 bases lay in between. CDR3 length: 14 amino acids. Germline CDR1 is MNHNY and CDR2 is SVGAGI (reference sequence). Study conclusions and caveats: Durable-benefit patients expanded tumor-associated blood clones more at 3 weeks.

Noted time point: pretreatment peripheral blood. Every PCR received spiked-in synthetic TCR analog templates. Only in-frame clones appear in the TCRdb table, and some are missing; sequencing was by immunoSEQ multiplex PCR. The table has 95,000 to 100,000 clones, over 75% seen once. The chain combines TRBV6-6 with TRBJ1-6, with no clear D. This specimen consisted of PBMCs, obtained around atezolizumab (anti-PD-L1) treatment. This TCR came from a man aged 60-69 years with urothelial cancer. The CDR3: CASIHNPHNSPLHF. The CDR3 DNA sequence: TGTGCCAGCATACACAATCCCCATAATTCACCCCTCCACTTT.